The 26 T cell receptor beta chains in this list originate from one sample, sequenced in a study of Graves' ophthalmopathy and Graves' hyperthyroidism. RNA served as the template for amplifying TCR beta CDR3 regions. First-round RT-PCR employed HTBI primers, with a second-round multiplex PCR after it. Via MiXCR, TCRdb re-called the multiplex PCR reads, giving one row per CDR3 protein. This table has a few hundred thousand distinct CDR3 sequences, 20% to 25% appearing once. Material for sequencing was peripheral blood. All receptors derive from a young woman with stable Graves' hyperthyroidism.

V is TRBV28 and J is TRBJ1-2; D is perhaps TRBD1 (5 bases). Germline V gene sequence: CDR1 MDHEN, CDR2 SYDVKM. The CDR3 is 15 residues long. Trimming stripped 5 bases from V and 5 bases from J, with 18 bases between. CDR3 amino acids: CASSPPIGAGYGYTF. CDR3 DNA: TGTGCCAGCAGTCCACCGATTGGGGCAGGGTATGGCTACACCTTC.

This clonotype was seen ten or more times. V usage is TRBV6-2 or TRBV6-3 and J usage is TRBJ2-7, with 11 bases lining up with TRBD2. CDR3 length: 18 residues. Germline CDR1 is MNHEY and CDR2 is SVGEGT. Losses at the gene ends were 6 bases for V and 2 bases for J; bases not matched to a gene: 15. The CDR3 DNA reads TGTGCCAGCAGCTCATCGGGACTAGCGGATGCCCCCGCCTACGAGCAGTACTTC. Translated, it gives CASSSSGLADAPAYEQYF.

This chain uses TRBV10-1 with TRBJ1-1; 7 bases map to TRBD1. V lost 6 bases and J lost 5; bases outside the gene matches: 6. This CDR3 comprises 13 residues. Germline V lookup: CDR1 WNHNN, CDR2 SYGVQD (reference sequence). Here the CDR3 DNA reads TGCGCCAGCAGAGAGACAGGGTGGACTGAAGCTTTCTTT. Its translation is CASRETGWTEAFF.

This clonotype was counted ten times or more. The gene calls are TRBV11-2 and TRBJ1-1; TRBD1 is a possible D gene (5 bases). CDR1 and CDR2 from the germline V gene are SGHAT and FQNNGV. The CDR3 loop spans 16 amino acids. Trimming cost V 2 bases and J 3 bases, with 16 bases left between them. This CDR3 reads CASSLKQGGGYTEAFF. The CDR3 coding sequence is TGTGCCAGCAGCTTAAAGCAGGGAGGAGGGTACACTGAAGCTTTCTTT.

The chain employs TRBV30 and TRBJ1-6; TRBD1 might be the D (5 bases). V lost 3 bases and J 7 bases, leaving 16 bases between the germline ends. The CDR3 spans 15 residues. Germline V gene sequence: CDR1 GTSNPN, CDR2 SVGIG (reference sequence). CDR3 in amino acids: CAWRGGGSGNSPLHF. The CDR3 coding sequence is TGTGCCTGGAGGGGGGGTGGCAGTGGGAATTCACCCCTCCACTTT.

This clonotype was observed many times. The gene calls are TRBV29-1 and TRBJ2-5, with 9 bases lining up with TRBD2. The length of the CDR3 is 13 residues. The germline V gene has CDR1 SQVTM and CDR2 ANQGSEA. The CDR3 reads CRVSGSLGETQYF. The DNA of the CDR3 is TGCAGGGTTAGCGGGAGCCTCGGAGAGACCCAGTACTTC.

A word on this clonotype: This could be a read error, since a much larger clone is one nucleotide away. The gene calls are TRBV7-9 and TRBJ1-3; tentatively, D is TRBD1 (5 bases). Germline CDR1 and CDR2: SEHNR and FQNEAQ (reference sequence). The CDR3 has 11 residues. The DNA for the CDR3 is TGTAGGACACCAGCTGGAAACACCATATATTTT. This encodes CRTPAGNTIYF.

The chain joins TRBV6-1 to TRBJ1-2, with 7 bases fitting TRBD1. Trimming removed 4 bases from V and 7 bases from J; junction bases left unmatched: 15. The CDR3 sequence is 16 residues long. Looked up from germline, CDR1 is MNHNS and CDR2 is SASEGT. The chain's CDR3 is CASSAQRQGGSFGYTF. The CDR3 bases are TGTGCCAGCAGTGCCCAACGACAGGGTGGGAGTTTTGGCTACACCTTC.

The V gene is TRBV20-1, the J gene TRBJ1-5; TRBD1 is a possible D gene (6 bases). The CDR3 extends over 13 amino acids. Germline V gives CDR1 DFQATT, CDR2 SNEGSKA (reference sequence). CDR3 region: CSGGLQGEQPQHF. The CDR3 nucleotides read TGCAGCGGGGGGTTACAGGGTGAACAGCCCCAGCATTTT.

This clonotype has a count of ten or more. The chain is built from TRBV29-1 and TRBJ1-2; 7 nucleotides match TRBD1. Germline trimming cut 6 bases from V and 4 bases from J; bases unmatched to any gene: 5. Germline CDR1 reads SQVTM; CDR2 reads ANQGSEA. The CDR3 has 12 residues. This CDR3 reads CSVRTGPYGYTF. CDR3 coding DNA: TGCAGCGTCCGGACAGGCCCCTATGGCTACACCTTC. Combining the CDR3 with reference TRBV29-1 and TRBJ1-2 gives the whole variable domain SAVISQKPSRDICQRGTSLTIQCQVDSQVTMMFWYRQQPGQSLTLIATANQGSEATYESGFVIDKFPISRPNLTFSTLTVSNMSPEDSSIYLCSVRTGPYGYTFGSGTRLTVV.

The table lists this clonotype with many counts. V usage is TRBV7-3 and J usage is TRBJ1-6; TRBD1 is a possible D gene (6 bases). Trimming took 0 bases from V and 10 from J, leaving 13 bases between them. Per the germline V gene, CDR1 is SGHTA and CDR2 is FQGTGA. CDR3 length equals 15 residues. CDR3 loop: CASSLTGGGESPLHF. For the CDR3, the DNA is TGTGCCAGCAGCTTAACCGGGGGCGGGGAATCACCCCTCCACTTT.

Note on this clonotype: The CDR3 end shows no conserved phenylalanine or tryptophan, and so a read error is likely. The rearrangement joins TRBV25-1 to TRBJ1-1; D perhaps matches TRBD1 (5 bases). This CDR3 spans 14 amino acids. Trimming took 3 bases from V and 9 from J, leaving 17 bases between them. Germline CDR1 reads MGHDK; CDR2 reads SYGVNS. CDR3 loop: CASSDPERQKKAFY. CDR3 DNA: TGTGCCAGCAGTGATCCGGAAAGACAGAAAAAAGCTTTCTAT.

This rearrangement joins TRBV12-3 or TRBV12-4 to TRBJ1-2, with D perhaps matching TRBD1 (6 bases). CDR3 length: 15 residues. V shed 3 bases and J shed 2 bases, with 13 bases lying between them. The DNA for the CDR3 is TGTGCCAGCAGTTTTGGGGGCCAGGCAAACTATGGCTACACCTTC. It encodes CASSFGGQANYGYTF.

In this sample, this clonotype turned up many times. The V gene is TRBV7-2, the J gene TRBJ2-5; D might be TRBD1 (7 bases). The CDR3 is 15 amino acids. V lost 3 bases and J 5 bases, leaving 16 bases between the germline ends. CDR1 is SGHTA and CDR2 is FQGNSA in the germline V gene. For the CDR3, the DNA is TGTGCCAGCAGCTTTGAATCAGGGGGGAGGGAGACCCAGTACTTC. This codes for CASSFESGGRETQYF.

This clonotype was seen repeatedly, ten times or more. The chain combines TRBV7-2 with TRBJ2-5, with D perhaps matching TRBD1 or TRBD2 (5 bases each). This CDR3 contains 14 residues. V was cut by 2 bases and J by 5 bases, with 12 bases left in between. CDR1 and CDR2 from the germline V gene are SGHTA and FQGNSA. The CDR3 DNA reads TGTGCCAGCAGCTTACCGGGGCGCCGGGAGACCCAGTACTTC. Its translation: CASSLPGRRETQYF.

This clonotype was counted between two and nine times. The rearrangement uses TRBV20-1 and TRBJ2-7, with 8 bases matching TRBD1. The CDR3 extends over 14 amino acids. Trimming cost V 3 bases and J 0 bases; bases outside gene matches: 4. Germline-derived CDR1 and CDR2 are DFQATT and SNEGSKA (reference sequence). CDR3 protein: CSARGTGLSYEQYF. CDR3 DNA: TGCAGTGCTAGGGGGACAGGCCTCTCCTACGAGCAGTACTTC.

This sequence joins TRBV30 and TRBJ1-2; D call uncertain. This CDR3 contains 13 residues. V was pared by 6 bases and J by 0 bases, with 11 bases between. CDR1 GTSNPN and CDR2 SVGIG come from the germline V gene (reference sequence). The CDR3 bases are TGTGCCTGCACCCGACGAGCTAACTATGGCTACACCTTC. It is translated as CACTRRANYGYTF.

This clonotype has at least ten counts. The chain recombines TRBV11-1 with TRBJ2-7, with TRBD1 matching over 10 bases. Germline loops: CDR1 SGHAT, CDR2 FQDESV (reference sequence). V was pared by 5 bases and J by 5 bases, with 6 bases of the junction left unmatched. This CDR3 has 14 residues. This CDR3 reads CASSTRQGANEQYF. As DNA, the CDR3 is TGTGCCAGCAGCACCCGACAGGGGGCAAACGAGCAGTACTTC.

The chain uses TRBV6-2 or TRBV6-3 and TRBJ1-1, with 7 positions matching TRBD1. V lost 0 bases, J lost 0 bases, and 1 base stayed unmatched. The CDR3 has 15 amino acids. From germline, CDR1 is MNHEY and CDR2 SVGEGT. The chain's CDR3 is CASSYSTGVNTEAFF. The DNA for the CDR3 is TGTGCCAGCAGTTACTCCACAGGGGTGAACACTGAAGCTTTCTTT.

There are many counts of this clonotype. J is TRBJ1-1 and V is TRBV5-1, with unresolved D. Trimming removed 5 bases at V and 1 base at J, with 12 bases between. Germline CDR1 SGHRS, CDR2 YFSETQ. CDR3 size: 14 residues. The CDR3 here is CASSQENGNTEAFF. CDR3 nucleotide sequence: TGCGCCAGCAGTCAGGAAAATGGGAACACTGAAGCTTTCTTT. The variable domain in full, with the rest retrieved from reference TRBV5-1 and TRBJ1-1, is KAGVTQTPRYLIKTRGQQVTLSCSPISGHRSVSWYQQTPGQGLQFLFEYFSETQRNKGNFPGRFSGRQFSNSRSEMNVSTLELGDSALYLCASSQENGNTEAFFGQGTRLTVV.

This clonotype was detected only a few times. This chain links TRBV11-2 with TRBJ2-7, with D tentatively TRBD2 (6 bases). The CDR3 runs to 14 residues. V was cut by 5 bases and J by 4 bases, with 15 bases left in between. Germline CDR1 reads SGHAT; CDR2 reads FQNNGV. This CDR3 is CASSPPGLGYEQYF. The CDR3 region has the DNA TGTGCCAGCAGCCCACCGGGACTGGGTTACGAGCAGTACTTC.

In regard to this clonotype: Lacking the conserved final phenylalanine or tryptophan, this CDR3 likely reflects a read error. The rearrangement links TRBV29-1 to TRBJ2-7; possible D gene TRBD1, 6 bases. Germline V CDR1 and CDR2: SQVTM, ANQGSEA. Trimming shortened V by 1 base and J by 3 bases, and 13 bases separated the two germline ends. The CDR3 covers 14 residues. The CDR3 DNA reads TGCAGCGTTGAAGGTCAGGGGTTAGACTACGAGCAGTACTAC. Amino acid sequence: CSVEGQGLDYEQYY.

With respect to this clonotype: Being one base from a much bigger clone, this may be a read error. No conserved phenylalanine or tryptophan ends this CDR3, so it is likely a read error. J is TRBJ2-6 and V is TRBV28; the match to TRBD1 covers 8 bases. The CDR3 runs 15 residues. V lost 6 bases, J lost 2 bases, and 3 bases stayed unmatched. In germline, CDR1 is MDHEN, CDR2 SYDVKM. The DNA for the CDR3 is TGTGCCAGCAGGACGGACAGGGCTGGGGCCAACGTCCTGACTGTC. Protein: CASRTDRAGANVLTV.

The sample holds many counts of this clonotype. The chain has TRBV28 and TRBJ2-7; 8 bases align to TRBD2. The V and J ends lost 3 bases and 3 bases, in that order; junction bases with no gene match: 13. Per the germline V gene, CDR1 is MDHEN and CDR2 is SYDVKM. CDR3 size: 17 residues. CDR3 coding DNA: TGTGCCAGCAGTTTTCTCTATCTCGCGGGAGGCAACTACGAGCAGTACTTC. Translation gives CASSFLYLAGGNYEQYF.

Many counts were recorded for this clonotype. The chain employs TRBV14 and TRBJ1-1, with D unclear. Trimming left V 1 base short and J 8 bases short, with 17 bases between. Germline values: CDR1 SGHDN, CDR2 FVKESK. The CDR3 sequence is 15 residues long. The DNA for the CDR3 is TGTGCCAGCAGCCAAGTAGGGTTCTCCCCGCGGGAAGCTTTCTTT. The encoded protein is CASSQVGFSPREAFF.

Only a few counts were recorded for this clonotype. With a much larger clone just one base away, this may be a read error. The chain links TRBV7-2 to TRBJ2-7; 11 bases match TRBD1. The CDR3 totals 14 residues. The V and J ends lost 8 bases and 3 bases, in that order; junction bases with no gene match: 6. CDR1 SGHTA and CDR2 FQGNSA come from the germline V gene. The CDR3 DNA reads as TGTGCCAGCGACTCGGGACAGGGGGTCTACGAGCAGTACTTC. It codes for CASDSGQGVYEQYF.